The 8 T cell receptor beta chains in this list originate from one sample, sequenced in a study of OX40 agonist ivuxolimab in advanced cancers. Repertoires were generated with immunoSEQ multiplex PCR, while TCRdb's copy carries only in-frame clones and drops some. The repertoire holds about 8,900 clones, with about 89% as singletons. Specimen: CD4+ or CD8+ T cells sorted from blood, collected in a trial of the OX40 agonist ivuxolimab. Source of these receptors: an adult with an advanced solid tumor such as melanoma, head and neck, liver or kidney cancer.

V and J are TRBV19 and TRBJ2-3, with 12 bases aligning to TRBD1. Germline lookup yields CDR1 LNHDA and CDR2 SQIVND (reference sequence). V trimming: 3 bases; J trimming: 7 bases; junction bases outside the gene matches: 8. The CDR3 contains 16 residues. The CDR3 region is CASSILGTGGENTQYF. For the CDR3, the DNA is TGTGCCAGTAGTATCCTTGGGACAGGGGGCGAAAATACGCAGTATTTT.

This chain connects TRBV5-1 to TRBJ2-3, with D unresolved. This CDR3 is 11 amino acids long. From germline, CDR1 is SGHRS and CDR2 YFSETQ. V gave up 3 bases and J gave up 2 bases, with 1 base separating them. CDR3 coding DNA: TGCGCCAGCAGCTACACAGATACGCAGTATTTT. This encodes CASSYTDTQYF. The variable domain in full, with the rest retrieved from reference TRBV5-1 and TRBJ2-3, is KAGVTQTPRYLIKTRGQQVTLSCSPISGHRSVSWYQQTPGQGLQFLFEYFSETQRNKGNFPGRFSGRQFSNSRSEMNVSTLELGDSALYLCASSYTDTQYFGPGTRLTVL.

V gene TRBV10-3 combines with J gene TRBJ2-7; a weak D match, TRBD2 (6 bases). Trimming took 3 bases from V and 4 from J, leaving 10 bases between them. The germline V gene has CDR1 ENHRY and CDR2 SYGVKD. The CDR3 has 13 residues. CDR3 sequence reads: CAISESGEYEQYF. CDR3 in DNA: TGTGCCATCAGTGAATCGGGAGAGTACGAGCAGTACTTC.

The genes are TRBV15 and TRBJ1-4; D is unresolved. This CDR3 has 16 amino acids. The ends were cut back, 5 bases at V and 0 bases at J, with 13 bases in the middle. In germline, CDR1 is LNHNV, CDR2 YYDKDF (reference sequence). DNA for the CDR3: TGTGCCACCAGCCCTACCCCACGCTCAACTAATGAAAAACTGTTTTTT. As protein: CATSPTPRSTNEKLFF.

This chain uses TRBV5-6 with TRBJ2-3; D not resolved. Germline CDR1 and CDR2: SGHDT and YYEEEE. V was pared by 0 bases and J by 1 base, with 21 bases between. The CDR3 has 19 residues. CDR3 coding DNA: TGTGCCAGCAGCTTGGTTTGGCAAGGGCCAGGTGGGGGCACAGATACGCAGTATTTT. Translated: CASSLVWQGPGGGTDTQYF.

The V gene is TRBV5-6, the J gene TRBJ1-3, with D uncertain. From germline, CDR1 is SGHDT and CDR2 YYEEEE. The CDR3 loop spans 15 amino acids. V was clipped by 4 bases and J by 0 bases, with 11 bases between them. The CDR3 spells CASSAGWSSGNTIYF. The DNA for the CDR3 is TGTGCCAGCAGCGCCGGGTGGAGCTCTGGAAACACCATATATTTT. The full variable domain, in which reference TRBV5-6 and TRBJ1-3 provide the parts outside the CDR3, is DAGVTQSPTHLIKTRGQQVTLRCSPKSGHDTVSWYQQALGQGPQFIFQYYEEEERQRGNFPDRFSGHQFPNYSSELNVNALLLGDSALYLCASSAGWSSGNTIYFGEGSWLTVV.

V gene TRBV7-9 combines with J gene TRBJ1-2, with 10 bases matching TRBD1. This CDR3 is built from 15 residues. J gave up 3 bases and V 6 bases, and 7 bases lay outside the gene matches. Germline loops: CDR1 SEHNR, CDR2 FQNEAQ (reference sequence). CDR3 DNA sequence: TGTGCCAGCAGATCGGGACAGGGGCTATACTATGGCTACACCTTC. Its protein product is CASRSGQGLYYGYTF.

This chain uses TRBV11-2 with TRBJ2-1, with 11 bases fitting TRBD2. Germline V gene data show CDR1 as SGHAT and CDR2 as FQNNGV. The junction had 2 bases not matched to a gene; V was cut back by 1 base and J by 3 bases. The CDR3 loop spans 16 amino acids. The CDR3 loop reads CASSLGLAGYYNEQFF. The CDR3 region has the DNA TGTGCCAGCAGCTTAGGACTAGCGGGGTACTACAATGAGCAGTTCTTC.